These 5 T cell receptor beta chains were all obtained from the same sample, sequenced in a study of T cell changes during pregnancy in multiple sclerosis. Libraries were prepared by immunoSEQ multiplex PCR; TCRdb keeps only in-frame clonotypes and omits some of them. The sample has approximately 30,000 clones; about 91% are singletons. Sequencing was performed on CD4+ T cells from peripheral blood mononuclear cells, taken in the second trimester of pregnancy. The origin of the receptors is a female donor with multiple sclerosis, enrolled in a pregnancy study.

This CDR3 reads CASTNLGTLNTEAFF. The CDR3 nucleotides are TGTGCCAGCACAAACCTGGGGACACTGAACACTGAAGCTTTCTTT. The V and J genes are TRBV2 and TRBJ1-1, with D perhaps TRBD1 (6 bases). Germline V lookup: CDR1 SNHLY, CDR2 FYNNEI. The length of the CDR3 is 15 residues. V lost 7 bases, J lost 0 bases, and 15 bases lay in between.

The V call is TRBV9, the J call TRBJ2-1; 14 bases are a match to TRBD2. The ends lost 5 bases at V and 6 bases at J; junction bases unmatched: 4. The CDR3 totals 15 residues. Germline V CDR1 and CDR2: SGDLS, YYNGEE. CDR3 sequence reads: CASSKGLAGGNEQFF. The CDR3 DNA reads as TGTGCCAGCAGTAAAGGACTAGCGGGGGGCAATGAGCAGTTCTTC.

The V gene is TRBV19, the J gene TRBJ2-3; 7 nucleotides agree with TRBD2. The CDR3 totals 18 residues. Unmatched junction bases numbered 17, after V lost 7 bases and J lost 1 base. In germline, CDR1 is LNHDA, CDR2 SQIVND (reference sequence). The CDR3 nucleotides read TGTGCCAGTAAACGCGAGGGTTCCTTCAGCGGGGGCACAGATACGCAGTATTTT. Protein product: CASKREGSFSGGTDTQYF.

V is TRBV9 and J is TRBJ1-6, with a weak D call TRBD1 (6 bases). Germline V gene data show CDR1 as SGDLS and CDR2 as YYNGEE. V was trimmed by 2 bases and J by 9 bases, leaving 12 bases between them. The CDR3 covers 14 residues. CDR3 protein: CASSVGRGASPLHF. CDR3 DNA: TGTGCCAGCAGCGTGGGACGGGGGGCTTCACCCCTCCACTTT.

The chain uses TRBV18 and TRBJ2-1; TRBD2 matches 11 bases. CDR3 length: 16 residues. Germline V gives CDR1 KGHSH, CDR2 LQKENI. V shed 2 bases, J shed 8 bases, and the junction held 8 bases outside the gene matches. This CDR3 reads CASSPLAGGPSDEQFF. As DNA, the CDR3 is TGTGCCAGCTCACCATTAGCGGGGGGGCCTTCGGATGAGCAGTTCTTC.